The 6 T cell receptor beta chains listed next were all sequenced from one sample in a study of T cell responses to AZD1222 COVID-19 vaccine. The repertoire was sequenced with immunoSEQ multiplex PCR; TCRdb's copy has only in-frame clones and lacks some. The repertoire holds fewer than 150,000 clones, roughly nine tenths seen once, with 9.8% in the top ten. Sample: peripheral blood, taken on day 0 of AZD1222 vaccination. All receptors come from an adult in good health.

The chain employs TRBV11-3 and TRBJ1-3, with a weak D call TRBD1 (5 bases). Per the germline V gene, CDR1 is SGHNT and CDR2 is YENEEA. The CDR3 runs 14 residues. Between the trimmed V and J ends, which lost 2 bases and 2 bases, there was a span of 7 bases. DNA for the CDR3: TGTGCCAGCAGCTTACTGGGGGCTGGAAACACCATATATTTT. Its protein product is CASSLLGAGNTIYF.

V and J are TRBV6-1 and TRBJ1-2; the D gene is possibly TRBD1 (6 bases). The CDR3 runs to 14 residues. CDR1 and CDR2 (germline): MNHNS, SASEGT. The V and J ends lost 3 bases and 2 bases respectively, with 10 bases between them. CDR3 in DNA: TGTGCCAGCAGTGAGCCCACAGGGAACTATGGCTACACCTTC. It yields the protein CASSEPTGNYGYTF.

The chain joins TRBV5-6 to TRBJ1-1, with TRBD1 matching over 10 bases. With V trimmed by 4 bases and J by 4 bases, 13 bases remained unmatched. Germline assignment: CDR1 SGHDT and CDR2 YYEEEE. The CDR3 contains 17 residues. The CDR3 DNA reads TGTGCCAGCAGCCCTCTCGACAGGGGGCGCCTGGGCACTGAAGCTTTCTTT. Its protein product is CASSPLDRGRLGTEAFF.

V and J are TRBV5-6 and TRBJ2-1, with 8 bases fitting TRBD2. CDR1 is SGHDT and CDR2 is YYEEEE in the germline V gene. The V and J ends lost 0 bases and 7 bases, in that order; junction bases with no gene match: 9. CDR3 length: 16 residues. The CDR3 region has the DNA TGTGCCAGCAGCTTGGAACGCGGGAGGATCGGGAATGAGCAGTTCTTC. Translating gives CASSLERGRIGNEQFF.

The J gene is TRBJ1-1, the V gene TRBV28, with 7 nucleotides matching TRBD1. The CDR3 length is 17 residues. V dropped 3 bases and J dropped 0; count of bases not matched to a gene: 10. Germline V gives CDR1 MDHEN, CDR2 SYDVKM. CDR3: CASSFWGVQGMNTEAFF. Here the CDR3 DNA reads TGTGCCAGCAGTTTTTGGGGGGTACAGGGGATGAACACTGAAGCTTTCTTT.

The rearrangement links TRBV4-3 to TRBJ1-4; 10 nucleotides agree with TRBD1. J was trimmed by 8 bases and V by 1 base; bases with no gene match: 13. This CDR3 is built from 18 residues. Germline V CDR1 and CDR2: LGHNA, YSLEER. In DNA form, the CDR3 reads TGCGCCAGCAGCCAAGCCCGAACCATAGGGACAGGGGTCGAAAAACTGTTTTTT. This sequence encodes CASSQARTIGTGVEKLFF.